The following is a TCR beta chain sequence with its context. Its cognate antigen is unknown. V dropped 7 bases and J dropped 12; count of bases not matched to a gene: 13. CDR1 is LNHNV and CDR2 is YYDKDF in the germline V gene (reference sequence). CDR3 length: 15 residues. The entry originates in a study of cytomegalovirus exposure and HLA in healthy donors. Points from the study as a whole: Later analysis identified over 15,000 TCR beta sequences associated with HLA alleles, using a false discovery rate threshold of 0.05. Among TCR beta chains, those listed as cytomegalovirus-associated numbered some 170. Some highly shared sequence variants likely arose as a pipeline artifact.

Primers for the PCR totalled 60 Vbeta and 13 Jbeta. The data were produced by immunoSEQ multiplex PCR, yet TCRdb's version contains in-frame clones alone and is incomplete. The profile shows some 130,000 clones, approximately 74% of them singletons. Sequencing was carried out using PBMCs. The clonotype was recovered from a male donor in good health and CMV-seronegative. This sequence joins TRBV15 and TRBJ2-1; TRBD1 agrees at 12 bases. The CDR3 DNA reads TGTGCCACCACTACGGAGGGACAGGGGGCGATCGGGCAGTTCTTC. It encodes CATTTEGQGAIGQFF.